A selection of T cell receptor gamma chains follows, all from one sample in a study of gammadelta T cells in human blood. TCRdb called clones from the RT-PCR reads again using CATT. The sample holds dozens of gamma-chain clones. Sequencing input: non-Vgamma9Vdelta2 gamma-delta T cells from cord blood. The receptors shown here come from a newborn. Both conserved end residues are part of each CDR3. Only part of the rows carry a size: once, few, many, or a class if the clone is expanded.

>TRGJ1/TRGJ2|hyperexpanded|TRGV5
CATWDRRKYKKLF
TGTGCCACCTGGGACAGGCGGAAGTATAAGAAACTCTTT
>TRGJ1/TRGJ2|few|TRGV5
CATWDRHYYKKLF
TGTGCCACCTGGGACAGACATTATTATAAGAAACTCTTT
>TRGJ1/TRGJ2|.|TRGV2
CATWDGPDYKKLF
TGTGCCACCTGGGACGGGCCGGATTATAAGAAACTCTTT
>TRGJP1|few|TRGV2
CATWDGWFKIF
TGTGCCACCTGGGACGGTTGGTTCAAGATATTT
>TRGJ1/TRGJ2|hyperexpanded|TRGV9
CALWEVRDYYKKLF
TGTGCCTTGTGGGAGGTGCGGGATTATTATAAGAAACTCTTT
>TRGJ1/TRGJ2|few|TRGV10
CAAWDYRSYYKKLF
TGTGCTGCGTGGGATTATCGGTCCTATTATAAGAAACTCTTT
>TRGJ1/TRGJ2|hyperexpanded|TRGV10
CAAWDYYKKLF
TGTGCTGCGTGGGATTATTATAAGAAACTCTTT
>TRGJ1/TRGJ2|.|TRGV9
CALWNYKKLF
TGTGCCTTGTGGAATTATAAGAAACTCTTT
>TRGJ1/TRGJ2|.|TRGV2
CATWDGRGKLF
TGTGCCACCTGGGACGGGCGGGGGAAACTCTTT
>TRGJ1/TRGJ2|few|TRGV9
CALWEVEIEKLF
TGTGCCTTGTGGGAGGTCGAGATAGAGAAACTCTTT
>TRGJ1/TRGJ2|.|TRGV2
CATWDPAGYKKLF
TGTGCCACCTGGGACCCGGCGGGTTATAAGAAACTCTTT
>TRGJP1|large|TRGV8
CATWDTTGWFKIF
TGTGCCACCTGGGATACCACTGGTTGGTTCAAGATATTT
>TRGJP1|.|TRGV2
CATWDGSSGWFKIF
TGTGCCACCTGGGACGGGAGCTCTGGTTGGTTCAAGATATTT
>TRGJ1/TRGJ2|.|TRGV4
CATWDGHYKKLF
TGTGCCACCTGGGATGGACACTATAAGAAACTCTTT
>TRGJ1/TRGJ2|hyperexpanded|TRGV8
CATWDYTYYKKLF
TGTGCCACCTGGGATTATACTTATTATAAGAAACTCTTT
>TRGJP2|hyperexpanded|TRGV2
CATWARSSDWIKTF
TGTGCCACCTGGGCCCGAAGTAGTGATTGGATCAAGACGTTT
>TRGJ1/TRGJ2|hyperexpanded|TRGV3
CATWDRRTPKKLF
TGTGCCACCTGGGACAGGCGAACTCCAAAGAAACTCTTT
>TRGJ1/TRGJ2|hyperexpanded|TRGV2
CATWDSYKKLF
TGTGCCACCTGGGACTCCTATAAGAAACTCTTT
>TRGJ1/TRGJ2|hyperexpanded|TRGV2
CATWDGNYKKLF
TGTGCCACCTGGGACGGGAATTATAAGAAACTCTTT
>TRGJ1/TRGJ2|.|TRGV9
CALWEGRKKLF
TGTGCCTTGTGGGAGGGGCGTAAGAAACTCTTT
>TRGJP1|hyperexpanded|TRGV9
CALWGYTTGWFKIF
TGTGCCTTGTGGGGTTATACCACTGGTTGGTTCAAGATATTT